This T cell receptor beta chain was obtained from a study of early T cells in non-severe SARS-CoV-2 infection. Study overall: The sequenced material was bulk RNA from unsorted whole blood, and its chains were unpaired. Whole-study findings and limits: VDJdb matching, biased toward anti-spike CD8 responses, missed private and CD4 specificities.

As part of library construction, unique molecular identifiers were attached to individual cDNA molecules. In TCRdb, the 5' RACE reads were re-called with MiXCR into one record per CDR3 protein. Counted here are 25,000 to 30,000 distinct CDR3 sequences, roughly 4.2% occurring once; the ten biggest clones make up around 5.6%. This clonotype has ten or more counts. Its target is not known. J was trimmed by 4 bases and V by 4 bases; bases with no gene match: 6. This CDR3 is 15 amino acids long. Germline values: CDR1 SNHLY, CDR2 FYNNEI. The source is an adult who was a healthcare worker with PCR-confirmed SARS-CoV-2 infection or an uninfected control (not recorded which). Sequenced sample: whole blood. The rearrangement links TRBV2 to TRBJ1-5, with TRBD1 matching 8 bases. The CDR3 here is CASSGGQEPNQPQHF. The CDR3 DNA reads TGTGCCAGCAGTGGGGGACAGGAGCCAAATCAGCCCCAGCATTTT.